The TCR beta chain under discussion was sequenced for a study of T cells in Graves' hyperthyroidism and ophthalmopathy. Fresh 10 ml peripheral blood yielded PBMCs. The ends were cut back, 6 bases at V and 4 bases at J, with 22 bases in the middle. Germline V gene sequence: CDR1 DFQATT, CDR2 SNEGSKA (reference sequence). CDR3 length equals 15 residues. From RNA transcripts, TCR beta CDR3 regions were amplified. The HTBI set primed first-round TCR CDR3 RT-PCR. MiXCR was run by TCRdb on the multiplex PCR reads, yielding one entry per CDR3 protein. The data contain about 520,000 distinct CDR3 sequences, approximately 25% of them seen just once; the ten biggest clones take up about 10%.

The clonotype originates from a young woman with Graves' ophthalmopathy. The chain has TRBV20-1 and TRBJ2-7, with D possibly TRBD1 on 5 matching bases. Sequencing used blood. CDR3 DNA sequence: TGCAGTGCCCCTGAGTCAGGGATCGATATGTACGAGCAGTACTTC. It encodes CSAPESGIDMYEQYF.